The 12 T cell receptor beta chains below were found in one sample sequenced in a study of liver allograft versus peripheral blood T cells. In the study overall: Graft-liver T cell receptor repertoires were compared against recipient peripheral blood repertoires.

Each CDR3 protein gets one entry after TCRdb re-called the reads with MiXCR. The table includes 2,000 to 3,000 distinct CDR3 sequences, 15% to 20% detected once. Receptor source: a human patient who had a liver transplant. Some T cells may trace back to the graft donor.

This clonotype ranks as medium-sized (0.01 to 0.1%). The chain carries TRBV5-6 and TRBJ1-6, with D tentatively TRBD1 (5 bases). Germline V CDR1 and CDR2: SGHDT, YYEEEE. The CDR3 sequence is 14 residues long. V was cut by 4 bases and J by 7 bases, with 12 bases left in between. CDR3 protein: CASSIREGNSPLHF. In DNA, the CDR3 is TGTGCCAGCAGCATCAGGGAGGGCAATTCACCCCTCCACTTT. Full variable domain (outside the CDR3, taken from reference TRBV5-6 and TRBJ1-6): DAGVTQSPTHLIKTRGQQVTLRCSPKSGHDTVSWYQQALGQGPQFIFQYYEEEERQRGNFPDRFSGHQFPNYSSELNVNALLLGDSALYLCASSIREGNSPLHFGNGTRLTVT.

By share of the sample, this clonotype is medium-sized (0.01 to 0.1%). CDR3 loop: CATSDARTGDSEQFF. The CDR3 bases are TGTGCCACCAGTGACGCGCGGACAGGGGACAGCGAGCAGTTCTTC. V and J are TRBV24-1 and TRBJ2-1, with 9 bases matching TRBD1. Germline V gene sequence: CDR1 KGHDR, CDR2 SFDVKD. V trimming: 4 bases; J trimming: 10 bases; junction bases outside the gene matches: 10. This CDR3 has 15 residues.

V usage is TRBV20-1 and J usage is TRBJ1-2; D is uncertain. CDR1 and CDR2 from the germline V gene are DFQATT and SNEGSKA (reference sequence). The CDR3 is 16 amino acids. The V end lost 5 bases, the J end lost 0 bases, and 19 bases lay between the germline ends. DNA of the CDR3: TGCAGTGCTCTTAGGGCCAGTCTTTCTTCTAACTATGGCTACACCTTC. This gives the protein CSALRASLSSNYGYTF.

The chain combines TRBV2 with TRBJ1-5, with 9 bases lining up with TRBD1. The germline V gene has CDR1 SNHLY and CDR2 FYNNEI. CDR3 size: 14 residues. Losses at the gene ends were 2 bases for V and 5 bases for J; bases not matched to a gene: 1. The CDR3 loop reads CASSENRGHQPQHF. The CDR3 DNA follows: TGTGCCAGCAGTGAAAACAGGGGGCATCAGCCCCAGCATTTT.

In its sample, this clonotype is medium-sized (0.01 to 0.1%). This rearrangement joins TRBV6-5 to TRBJ1-1, with D possibly matching TRBD1 (5 bases). The CDR3 consists of 12 residues. Germline V lookup: CDR1 MNHEY, CDR2 SVGAGI. V lost 5 bases, J lost 11 bases, and 15 bases lay in between. The CDR3 spells CASSRSLGDAFF. The CDR3 DNA is TGTGCCAGCAGTCGGAGCTTGGGGGATGCTTTCTTT.

The rearrangement joins TRBV20-1 to TRBJ2-7; no firm D call. The CDR3 extends over 12 amino acids. Trimming shortened V by 4 bases and J by 3 bases, and 10 bases separated the two germline ends. Germline CDR1 reads DFQATT; CDR2 reads SNEGSKA (reference sequence). The CDR3 protein is CSATGAGYEQYF. CDR3 DNA: TGCAGTGCTACAGGTGCCGGCTACGAGCAGTACTTC.

By share, this clonotype ranks as medium-sized (0.01 to 0.1%). This rearrangement joins TRBV7-9 to TRBJ1-5; the D is unclear. V was shortened by 3 bases and J by 1 base, with 10 bases between the two germline ends. CDR3 length equals 15 residues. Germline V CDR1 and CDR2: SEHNR, FQNEAQ (reference sequence). As DNA, the CDR3 is TGTGCCAGCAGCTTCGCCGGTGGCAGCAATCAGCCCCAGCATTTT. Translation: CASSFAGGSNQPQHF.

Within the sample, this clonotype is medium-sized. The genes are TRBV20-1 and TRBJ1-2, with 9 bases fitting TRBD1. V was clipped by 3 bases and J by 4 bases; unmatched bases: 6. The CDR3 runs to 14 residues. Germline CDR1 is DFQATT and CDR2 is SNEGSKA (reference sequence). The CDR3: CSARIWDRAYGYTF. The CDR3 DNA follows: TGCAGTGCTAGGATTTGGGACAGGGCCTATGGCTACACCTTC.

V is TRBV20-1 and J is TRBJ2-7; 9 bases are a match to TRBD2. The CDR3 consists of 12 residues. Trimming cost V 8 bases and J 3 bases; bases outside gene matches: 5. Germline CDR1 is DFQATT and CDR2 is SNEGSKA (reference sequence). Written as DNA, the CDR3 is TGCAGTTTTAGCGGGAGCGACTACGAGCAGTACGTC. Protein product: CSFSGSDYEQYV.

This clonotype is labeled medium-sized. The chain is built from TRBV14 and TRBJ1-2, with 10 bases lining up with TRBD1. This CDR3 spans 14 amino acids. The V gene's germline CDR1 is SGHDN and CDR2 FVKESK. Trimming removed 4 bases from V and 8 bases from J; junction bases left unmatched: 7. The CDR3 DNA reads TGTGCCAGCAGCCGTGGACAGGGGGTGGGAGGCTACACCTTC. Translation gives CASSRGQGVGGYTF.

This clonotype is labeled as medium-sized. The J gene is TRBJ1-1, the V gene TRBV12-5; unclear D gene. Trimming shortened V by 1 base and J by 1 base, and 16 bases separated the two germline ends. Germline loops: CDR1 LGHNT, CDR2 FRNRAP. The CDR3 runs to 17 residues. Here the CDR3 DNA reads TGTGCTAGTGGTTTGGATTCGTGGGAGTTGAGGAACACTGAAGCTTTCTTT. Translated, it gives CASGLDSWELRNTEAFF.

The chain links TRBV20-1 to TRBJ2-7; the D is unclear. Deletions cut 0 bases from V and 6 bases from J, with 3 bases between. This CDR3 comprises 10 residues. Germline loops: CDR1 DFQATT, CDR2 SNEGSKA (reference sequence). For the CDR3, the DNA is TGCAGTGCTAGAGATCCCGAGCAGTACGTC. It encodes CSARDPEQYV.